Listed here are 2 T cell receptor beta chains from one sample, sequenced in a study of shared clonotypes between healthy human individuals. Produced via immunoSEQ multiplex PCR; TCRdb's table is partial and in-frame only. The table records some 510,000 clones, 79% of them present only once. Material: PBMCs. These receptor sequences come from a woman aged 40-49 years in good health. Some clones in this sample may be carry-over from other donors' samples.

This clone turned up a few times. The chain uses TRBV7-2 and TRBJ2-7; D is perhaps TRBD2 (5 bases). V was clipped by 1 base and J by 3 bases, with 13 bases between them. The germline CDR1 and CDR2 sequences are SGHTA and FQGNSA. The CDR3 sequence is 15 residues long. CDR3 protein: CASSLGPGNHYEQYF. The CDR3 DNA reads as TGTGCCAGCAGCTTAGGGCCGGGAAATCACTACGAGCAGTACTTC. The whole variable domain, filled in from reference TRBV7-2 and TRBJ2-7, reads GAGVSQSPSNKVTEKGKDVELRCDPISGHTALYWYRQSLGQGLEFLIYFQGNSAPDKSGLPSDRFSAERTGGSVSTLTIQRTQQEDSAVYLCASSLGPGNHYEQYFGPGTRLTVT.

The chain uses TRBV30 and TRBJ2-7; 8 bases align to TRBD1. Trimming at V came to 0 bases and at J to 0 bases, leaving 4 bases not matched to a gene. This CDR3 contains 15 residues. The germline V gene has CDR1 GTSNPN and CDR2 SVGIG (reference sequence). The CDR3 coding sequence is TGTGCCTGGAGTGTAAATACAGGGGGCTCCTACGAGCAGTACTTC. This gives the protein CAWSVNTGGSYEQYF.